This T cell receptor (beta chain) is drawn from a study of T cells in Graves' hyperthyroidism and ophthalmopathy. This sample holds PBMCs from roughly 10 ml fresh peripheral blood. This clonotype was seen more than once but under ten times. The antigen remains undetermined. Study-wide results and limits: Most expanded thyroid clonotypes above 0.001 recurred in blood.

There were TCR beta CDR3 regions amplified from RNA transcripts. With the HTBI primer set, the TCR CDR3 went through a first round of RT-PCR. One entry per CDR3 protein results from TCRdb running MiXCR on the multiplex PCR reads. This table holds about 350,000 distinct CDR3 sequences, 14% found once. Looked up from germline, CDR1 is SQVTM and CDR2 is ANQGSEA. This CDR3 region has 12 residues. Trimming took 7 bases from V and 3 from J, leaving 13 bases between them. Material for sequencing was blood. This sequence originates from a woman aged 25 to 39 with Graves' hyperthyroidism. This sequence joins TRBV29-1 and TRBJ2-7; D possibly corresponds to TRBD2 (7 bases). DNA for the CDR3: TGCAGCGAACAGGGAGGGAACTACGAGCAGTACTTC. This sequence encodes CSEQGGNYEQYF.